The table lists the clone carrying this T cell receptor beta chain with a few counts. The data are from a study of blood T cells in healthy people across ages. Sample-barcoded 5' priming and a J-beta primer mix drove a second PCR of roughly 7 to 11 cycles. TCRdb re-analysed the 5' RACE reads in MiXCR, keeping a single row per CDR3 protein. The sample contains approximately 800,000 distinct CDR3 sequences, roughly 35% of which appear only once. V dropped 5 bases and J dropped 5 bases, with 13 bases sitting between them. This CDR3 is built from 13 residues. The V gene's germline CDR1 is DFQATT and CDR2 SNEGSKA (reference sequence).

Input material: blood. The chain uses TRBV20-1 and TRBJ1-5, with a possible D match to TRBD1 (5 bases). This clonotype originated in a man aged 18 to 29 in good health. For the CDR3, the DNA is TGCAGTGCTCACATGGGAGGGGATCAGCCCCAGCATTTT. It codes for CSAHMGGDQPQHF.